This record looks at one TCR beta chain sequence and its context. As yet, its antigen is unknown. The time point denotes: late sampling 161 to 241 days after vaccination in a few convalescent patients. As to treatment: roughly 10-day PBMC culture with coronavirus spike peptide pools or control peptides (ViraFEST assay). The data originate from a study of vaccination and CD4 T cells after COVID-19. Cultured CD4+ T-cell DNA underwent Oncomine TCR Beta short-read sequencing. Each CDR3 protein is one row after TCRdb ran MiXCR on the PCR reads. The sample holds roughly 15,000 distinct CDR3 sequences, approximately 48% seen once. Source: CD4+ T cells from blood, cultured in vitro, taken about 7 months after SARS-CoV-2 vaccination. The source is a human donor who had recovered from COVID-19.

CDR3 sequence: CASNTGNTEAFF. Written as DNA, the CDR3 is TGTGCCAGCAATACAGGGAACACTGAAGCTTTCTTT. The chain recombines TRBV2 with TRBJ1-1; D possibly corresponds to TRBD1 (5 bases). The germline V gene has CDR1 SNHLY and CDR2 FYNNEI. CDR3 length equals 12 residues. V lost 7 bases to trimming and J lost 1 base, with 7 bases between them.